These T cell receptor beta chains were read from a single sample in a study of brain T cells in children with intractable seizures. Sequenced by immunoSEQ multiplex PCR; TCRdb stores in-frame clones only, minus some. The sample lists 60,000 to 65,000 clones; approximately 95% were seen once. The sample consisted of peripheral blood, taken at surgery. The receptors come from a boy in the first two years of life with focal cortical dysplasia and intractable seizures. CDR3s leave out the opening cysteine and the closing phenylalanine or tryptophan. Each record gives: clone size, V gene, CDR3 protein. Expanded clones get a size class; other rows say once, few or many, or leave the size out.

.,TRBV11-3,ASSSHVTTNEKLF
.,TRBV28,ASTHSTGTGGRKLF
.,TRBV21-1,ASSKGGGWDTDTQY
.,TRBV11-3,ASSSYLGTEAF
.,TRBV12-2,ASRSVTATNEKLF
.,TRBV29-1,SVSDTGELF
once,TRBV7-9,ASSPPWFSTGNTIY
.,TRBV19,ASSINGGISYEQY
.,TRBV10-3,AISDWGLAGESTDTQY
.,TRBV5-8,ASSLVSSGNTIY
.,TRBV27,ASSFTSGSYNEQF
.,TRBV28,ASSFLTSGRAVTDTQY
.,TRBV2,ASRYLSGGGSHEQY
.,TRBV24-1,ATIGQGDDEQF
.,TRBV28,ASSNHGQAKDTQY
once,TRBV24-1,ATSDLRSTSGNTDTQY
.,TRBV7-2,ASSFPSRSISYNEQF
.,TRBV6-5,ASSYSTTPPNFEQF
.,TRBV6-1,ASSAYGPGGLYEQY
.,TRBV5-1,ASSLVGSPTSYNEQF
.,TRBV16,ASSQSRVNTEAF
.,TRBV5-1,ASSLEPGGAGGELF
.,TRBV28,ASSFPQAPYGYT
.,TRBV4-3,ASSQDLGIHYEQY
.,TRBV6-5,ASLPGQGPYEQY
.,TRBV5-1,ASSLTGPNEKLF
.,TRBV6-5,ASREQETQY
.,TRBV27,ASSWRDRAYEQY
.,TRBV18,ASSRTGPEQY
.,TRBV7-6,ASSLVLGREKLF
.,TRBV7-2,ASSSSETQY
.,TRBV19,ASSATTGTRQETQY
.,TRBV28,ASSLSLREGLSEQF
once,TRBV19,ASSAGQGLNYGYT
.,TRBV4-1,ASSQDRTSGRGETQY
.,TRBV2,ASSSVAGQTKNIQY
.,TRBV9,ASSVGTASNYGYT
.,TRBV14,ASSQVPGGGYNEQF
few,TRBV3-1/TRBV3-2,ASSHRLTFEAF
.,TRBV11-2,ASSLAPNYGYT
.,TRBV15,ATSRLGLSGELF
.,TRBV29-1,SVEDTTNYGYT
once,TRBV6-1,ASSEAVYT
.,TRBV7-3,ASSITMTSGRIGEQF
.,TRBV6-5,ASSYDGSLYNSPLH
once,TRBV5-4,ASSLDPGSNSGELF